A single sample is the source of the 27 T cell receptor beta chains below, sequenced in a study of graft-versus-host responses after intestinal transplantation. These receptors are not linked to any known antigen. The table came from immunoSEQ multiplex PCR; TCRdb's copy has only in-frame clones and leaves some out. The table has about 120,000 clones, about 95% seen once. Sequenced material: unstimulated CD8+ T cells sorted from spleen or lymph node cells, taken before intestinal transplant. These receptors were taken from a human donor who received an intestinal transplant.

This chain links TRBV27 with TRBJ2-7; D is unclear. The V gene lost 4 bases and the J gene lost 6 bases, with 7 bases spanning the gap. The CDR3 has 11 residues. Per germline, CDR1 MNHEY and CDR2 SMNVEV (reference sequence). The CDR3 loop reads CASSYGSEQYF. CDR3 in DNA: TGTGCCAGCAGTTACGGTTCCGAGCAGTACTTC.

The genes are TRBV29-1 and TRBJ2-1; TRBD2 matches at 10 bases. The CDR3 loop spans 14 amino acids. CDR1 and CDR2 from the germline V gene are SQVTM and ANQGSEA. After removal of 5 bases from V and 8 bases from J, the junction contained 9 bases not matched to a gene. The CDR3 here is CSVPRLAGVDEQFF. The CDR3 DNA reads TGCAGCGTTCCCAGGCTAGCGGGGGTCGATGAGCAGTTCTTC.

This clone was detected only once. V is TRBV9 and J is TRBJ2-5; 13 positions agree with TRBD2. V shed 4 bases, J shed 5 bases, and the junction held 11 bases outside the gene matches. This CDR3 region has 17 residues. The germline CDR1 and CDR2 sequences are SGDLS and YYNGEE. CDR3 in DNA: TGTGCCAGCAGCCCGGGACTAGCGGGACTGATTGGGGAGACCCAGTACTTC. Amino acid sequence: CASSPGLAGLIGETQYF.

A remark on this clone: This specimen includes other DNA sequences encoding the same CDR3. The chain couples TRBV9 to TRBJ2-7; 16 bases line up with TRBD2. Germline values: CDR1 SGDLS, CDR2 YYNGEE. V dropped 4 bases and J dropped 5; count of bases not matched to a gene: 3. CDR3 length equals 15 residues. The CDR3 DNA reads as TGTGCCAGCAGCTCGGGACTAGCGGGAGGGCACGAGCAGTACTTC. Protein: CASSSGLAGGHEQYF.

Notes on this clone: The CDR3 does not end in the conserved phenylalanine or tryptophan, so this is likely a read error. This chain joins TRBV7-2 and TRBJ2-7; D uncertain. The CDR3 extends over 15 amino acids. V lost 2 bases and J lost 0, with 11 bases in between. The germline gives CDR1 SGHTA, CDR2 FQGNSA. The CDR3 DNA follows: TGTGCCAGCAGCTTATCTCCCGCGAGCTCCTACGAGCAGTACCTC. This encodes CASSLSPASSYEQYL.

The V gene is TRBV28, the J gene TRBJ2-3, with TRBD2 matching over 10 bases. The CDR3 spans 15 residues. V dropped 6 bases and J dropped 1; count of bases not matched to a gene: 4. Germline CDR1 and CDR2: MDHEN and SYDVKM. The CDR3 bases are TGTGCCAGCAGCCATGGACTAGCGGGCACAGATACGCAGTATTTT. Translating gives CASSHGLAGTDTQYF.

The chain joins TRBV28 to TRBJ1-3, with no clear D. Looked up from germline, CDR1 is MDHEN and CDR2 is SYDVKM. The V and J ends lost 2 bases and 0 bases respectively, with 5 bases between them. CDR3 size: 14 residues. CDR3: CASSLEGSGNTIYF. The CDR3, as DNA: TGTGCCAGCAGTTTAGAGGGCTCTGGAAACACCATATATTTT.

The rearrangement joins TRBV14 to TRBJ2-5; D remains unclear. The J call is doubtful: the DNA matches TRBJ2-7 better. This CDR3 has 16 residues. Looked up from germline, CDR1 is SGHDN and CDR2 is FVKESK. The CDR3: CASSQDSRNRLYEQYF. DNA of the CDR3: TGTGCCAGCAGCCAAGATTCAAGGAATCGGCTCTACGAGCAGTACTTC.

The chain has TRBV27 and TRBJ2-7; the D gene is possibly TRBD1 (5 bases). The CDR3 spans 14 residues. V shed 1 base and J shed 5 bases, with 12 bases lying between them. In germline, CDR1 is MNHEY, CDR2 SMNVEV (reference sequence). CDR3 sequence (DNA): TGTGCCAGCAGTTTATTGACAGCCCTGGACGAGCAGTACTTC. As protein: CASSLLTALDEQYF.

The V call is TRBV4-1, the J call TRBJ2-7, with no clear D. Germline loops: CDR1 MGHRA, CDR2 YSYEKL. Trimming stripped 2 bases from V and 0 bases from J, with 5 bases between. There are 13 residues in the CDR3. CDR3 region: CASSQRHSYEQYF. Here the CDR3 DNA reads TGCGCCAGCAGCCAAAGGCACTCCTACGAGCAGTACTTC.

The rearrangement joins TRBV10-2 to TRBJ2-1; no reliable D call. Trimming took off 0 bases at V and 3 bases at J, with 18 bases between the two ends. The CDR3 is 18 residues long. Germline assignment: CDR1 WSHSY and CDR2 SAAADI. The CDR3 sequence is CASSESILYTPFYNEQFF. CDR3 sequence (DNA): TGCGCCAGCAGTGAGTCGATTCTTTATACCCCTTTCTACAATGAGCAGTTCTTC.

The chain is built from TRBV7-2 and TRBJ2-1, with 12 bases matching TRBD2. V dropped 5 bases and J dropped 0; count of bases not matched to a gene: 2. The CDR3 spans 16 residues. Looked up from germline, CDR1 is SGHTA and CDR2 is FQGNSA. DNA for the CDR3: TGTGCCAGCAGCGTGACTAGCGGGAGCTCCTACAATGAGCAGTTCTTC. This sequence encodes CASSVTSGSSYNEQFF.

CDR3 in DNA: TGCGCCAGCAGCCAAGATTCCGACGGAACCTACGAGCAGTACTTC. Residues: CASSQDSDGTYEQYF. This sequence joins TRBV4-3 and TRBJ2-7; unclear D gene. The V end was cut by 0 bases, the J end by 2 bases, with 11 bases between. Germline V gives CDR1 LGHNA, CDR2 YSLEER. CDR3 size: 15 residues.

As to this clone: One end of the junction fails to match germline, which may point to a read error. V gene TRBV29-1 combines with J gene TRBJ2-1, with 7 bases identical to TRBD2. Per the germline V gene, CDR1 is SQVTM and CDR2 is ANQGSEA. CDR3 length: 18 amino acids. This chain's CDR3 is CSVEDGEGTSERDGERFF. CDR3 bases: TGCAGCGTTGAAGATGGGGAGGGTACTAGCGAAAGGGACGGTGAGCGGTTCTTC.

J is TRBJ1-2 and V is TRBV10-3, with D possibly TRBD1 on 5 matching bases. Germline V gives CDR1 ENHRY, CDR2 SYGVKD. Trimming took off 2 bases at V and 2 bases at J, with 9 bases between the two ends. This CDR3 is 14 amino acids long. The CDR3 region is CAISEREGNYGYTF. For the CDR3, the DNA is TGTGCCATCAGTGAGCGGGAGGGGAACTATGGCTACACCTTC.

With regard to this clone: The junction differs from germline at one of its ends, possibly a read error. This chain uses TRBV4-1 with TRBJ2-1; TRBD1 matches at 7 bases. CDR3 length: 13 amino acids. CDR1 and CDR2 from the germline V gene are MGHRA and YSYEKL. The CDR3 loop reads CASTQQGSNEQFF. CDR3 DNA sequence: TGCGCCAGCACCCAACAGGGGTCCAATGAGCAGTTCTTC.

The chain uses TRBV6-4 and TRBJ2-7; 8 nucleotides line up with TRBD2. This CDR3 spans 15 amino acids. The germline V gene encodes CDR1 MRHNA and CDR2 SNTAGT. The junction had 11 bases not matched to a gene; V was cut back by 7 bases and J by 3 bases. This CDR3 reads CASKLADPPLYEQYF. As DNA, the CDR3 is TGTGCCAGCAAACTAGCGGATCCCCCCCTCTACGAGCAGTACTTC.

The chain combines TRBV11-1 with TRBJ1-5, with a tentative D call TRBD1 (5 bases). V was shortened by 1 base and J by 0 bases, with 16 bases between the two germline ends. The CDR3 has 18 residues. CDR1 and CDR2 from the germline V gene are SGHAT and FQDESV (reference sequence). In nucleotides, the CDR3 is TGTGCCAGCAGCTTAGTTCAGACAGCCCCTTATAGCAATCAGCCCCAGCATTTT. Its protein product is CASSLVQTAPYSNQPQHF.

This clone was observed once. In the same sample, other DNA sequences code for this CDR3. The chain couples TRBV28 to TRBJ1-1, with TRBD1 as a possible D gene (5 bases). From germline, CDR1 is MDHEN and CDR2 SYDVKM. CDR3 size: 13 residues. Between the trimmed V and J ends, which lost 3 bases and 2 bases, there was a span of 7 bases. In nucleotides, the CDR3 is TGTGCCAGCAGTTTGGGACTTAACACTGAAGCTTTCTTT. Protein sequence: CASSLGLNTEAFF.

The chain has TRBV4-3 and TRBJ2-1; D perhaps matches TRBD2 (6 bases). The CDR3 extends over 16 amino acids. Germline V gene sequence: CDR1 LGHNA, CDR2 YSLEER. V lost 3 bases, J lost 3 bases, and 15 bases lay in between. CDR3 sequence reads: CASSQVLARFYNEQFF. The CDR3 nucleotides are TGCGCCAGCAGCCAGGTCCTAGCGAGGTTCTACAATGAGCAGTTCTTC.

V usage is TRBV18 and J usage is TRBJ2-1; D ambiguous. The CDR3 length is 13 residues. Germline V gene sequence: CDR1 KGHSH, CDR2 LQKENI. V was trimmed by 3 bases and J by 4 bases, leaving 7 bases between them. The CDR3 sequence: CASSPLEYNEQFF. CDR3 DNA: TGTGCCAGCTCACCTCTGGAATACAATGAGCAGTTCTTC.

CDR3 DNA sequence: TGTGCCAGCAGTGCAGGGGCCGGGGAGCTGTTTTTT. This translates into CASSAGAGELFF. The chain couples TRBV6-6 to TRBJ2-2; a possible D gene is TRBD1 (6 bases). There are 12 residues in the CDR3. Germline V gene data show CDR1 as MNHNY and CDR2 as SVGAGI (reference sequence). With 5 bases removed from V and 6 bases from J, the gap between germline ends came to 7 bases.

This chain joins TRBV6-5 and TRBJ2-7; 10 positions agree with TRBD1. CDR3 length: 15 amino acids. Germline V lookup: CDR1 MNHEY, CDR2 SVGAGI. Losses at the gene ends were 6 bases for V and 5 bases for J; bases not matched to a gene: 10. This chain's CDR3 is CASRNLRDRGNEQYF. The CDR3 region has the DNA TGTGCCAGCAGAAACCTCCGGGACAGGGGTAACGAGCAGTACTTC.

V and J are TRBV28 and TRBJ1-5, with 8 bases fitting TRBD1. Trimming cost V 4 bases and J 7 bases; bases outside gene matches: 12. There are 16 residues in the CDR3. Germline V CDR1 and CDR2: MDHEN, SYDVKM. CDR3 amino acids: CASSYLDRGLRQPQHF. CDR3 DNA sequence: TGTGCCAGCAGTTACCTAGACAGGGGCCTGAGGCAGCCCCAGCATTTT. The full variable domain, completed using reference TRBV28 and TRBJ1-5, is DVKVTQSSRYLVKRTGEKVFLECVQDMDHENMFWYRQDPGLGLRLIYFSYDVKMKEKGDIPEGYSVSREKKERFSLILESASTNQTSMYLCASSYLDRGLRQPQHFGDGTRLSIL.

The chain combines TRBV7-3 with TRBJ2-1, with 14 bases fitting TRBD2. Germline V gene lookup returns CDR1 SGHTA and CDR2 FQGTGA. This CDR3 spans 16 amino acids. Trimming removed 5 bases from V and 7 bases from J; junction bases left unmatched: 7. The CDR3 nucleotides read TGTGCCAGCAGCGAGACTAGCGGGAGGGCGGGGAATGAGCAGTTCTTC. It translates to CASSETSGRAGNEQFF.

In this sample, this clone turned up once. V is TRBV4-1 and J is TRBJ2-7; no definite D call. This CDR3 is built from 16 residues. Germline loops: CDR1 MGHRA, CDR2 YSYEKL. The V gene lost 0 bases and the J gene lost 3 bases, with 15 bases spanning the gap. In DNA form, the CDR3 reads TGCGCCAGCAGCCAAGAAATCCGGGTCGAAAGCTACGAGCAGTACTTC. Translation: CASSQEIRVESYEQYF.

This rearrangement joins TRBV28 to TRBJ2-1; TRBD2 matches at 10 bases. Germline loops: CDR1 MDHEN, CDR2 SYDVKM. This CDR3 is built from 18 residues. Losses at the gene ends were 6 bases for V and 7 bases for J; bases not matched to a gene: 18. The CDR3 coding sequence is TGTGCCAGCAGCCTGCGAGAGTCACTAGCGGGACGGGGGAATGAGCAGTTCTTC. It yields the protein CASSLRESLAGRGNEQFF.